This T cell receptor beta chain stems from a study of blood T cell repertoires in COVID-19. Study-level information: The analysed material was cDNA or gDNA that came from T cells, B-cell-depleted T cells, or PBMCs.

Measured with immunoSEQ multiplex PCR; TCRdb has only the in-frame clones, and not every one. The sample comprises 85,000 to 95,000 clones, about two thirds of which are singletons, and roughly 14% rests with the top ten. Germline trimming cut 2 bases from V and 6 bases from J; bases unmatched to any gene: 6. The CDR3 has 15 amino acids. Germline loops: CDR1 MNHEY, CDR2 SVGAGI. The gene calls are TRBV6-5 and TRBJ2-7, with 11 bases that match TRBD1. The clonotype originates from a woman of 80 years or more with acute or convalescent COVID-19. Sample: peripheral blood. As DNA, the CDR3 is TGTGCCAGCAGTTACCTCGGGACAGGGGGTGGCGAGCAGTACTTC. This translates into CASSYLGTGGGEQYF.